A single T cell receptor (beta chain) is shown here with its context. What it recognizes is unknown. The sample has other DNA sequences that encode this CDR3 too. The sample is drawn from a study of shared clonotypes between healthy human individuals. Study conclusions and caveats: Naive CD4 clonotypes were shared across several donors at 4.5% to 6%.

The germline V gene has CDR1 SGHRS and CDR2 YFSETQ. V was clipped by 4 bases and J by 3 bases, with 6 bases between them. This CDR3 region has 12 residues. Using immunoSEQ multiplex PCR, the repertoire was profiled, and TCRdb retains in-frame clones only, with some absent. The sample shows roughly 2.2 million clones, 85% to 95% of them seen only once. The specimen was naive CD4+ T cells from PBMCs. The subset here: CD45RA+ positively selected. J is TRBJ2-3 and V is TRBV5-1, with unresolved D. This sequence originates from a man aged 18 to 30 in good health. Some clones in this sample may be carry-over from other donors' samples. For the CDR3, the DNA is TGCGCCAGCAGCCCCTCTACAGATACGCAGTATTTT. Translating it yields CASSPSTDTQYF. Using reference TRBV5-1 and TRBJ2-3 for the parts outside the CDR3, the full variable domain is KAGVTQTPRYLIKTRGQQVTLSCSPISGHRSVSWYQQTPGQGLQFLFEYFSETQRNKGNFPGRFSGRQFSNSRSEMNVSTLELGDSALYLCASSPSTDTQYFGPGTRLTVL.